One sample yielded the 28 T cell receptor beta chains listed below, sequenced in a study of blood T cell repertoires in COVID-19. Repertoires were generated with immunoSEQ multiplex PCR, while TCRdb's copy carries only in-frame clones and drops some. Of roughly 380,000 clones in the sample, approximately 80% were seen once. Sequenced: peripheral blood. Receptors were obtained from a human donor with acute or convalescent COVID-19. The donor label of this sample is uncertain.

The chain uses TRBV6-1 and TRBJ2-7; D is ambiguous. The CDR3 runs 15 residues. Trimming pared 0 bases from V and 4 bases from J, leaving 13 bases between. Germline V CDR1 and CDR2: MNHNS, SASEGT. The DNA for the CDR3 is TGTGCCAGCAGTGAAGCGTTTCAGGCCCATTACGAGCAGTACTTC. Its protein product is CASSEAFQAHYEQYF.

V is TRBV7-2 and J is TRBJ2-3; 8 nucleotides agree with TRBD2. The V and J ends lost 5 bases and 2 bases, in that order; junction bases with no gene match: 9. This CDR3 has 16 amino acids. CDR1 is SGHTA, CDR2 FQGNSA, per germline. The CDR3 nucleotides are TGTGCCAGCAGCCCTCAGCCGGGACTAGACACAGATACGCAGTATTTT. It specifies CASSPQPGLDTDTQYF.

The chain uses TRBV30 and TRBJ2-3; TRBD2 matches 9 bases. This CDR3 spans 15 amino acids. Germline values: CDR1 GTSNPN, CDR2 SVGIG (reference sequence). V lost 2 bases to trimming and J lost 7 bases; unmatched junction nucleotides: 10. CDR3 DNA sequence: TGTGCCTGGAGTTTATTGGGGCTAGCGGGAAATACGCAGTATTTT. It is translated as CAWSLLGLAGNTQYF.

This chain connects TRBV12-3 or TRBV12-4 to TRBJ1-2; D gene ambiguous. V was pared by 7 bases and J by 7 bases, with 13 bases between. This CDR3 has 12 residues. In DNA form, the CDR3 reads TGTGCCAGCACTATCGGTCGGGGTGGCTACACCTTC. Amino acids: CASTIGRGGYTF.

The gene calls are TRBV25-1 and TRBJ1-1; possibly TRBD1 for D (6 bases). CDR1 and CDR2 (germline): MGHDK, SYGVNS. The CDR3 consists of 12 residues. The V gene lost 3 bases and the J gene lost 9 bases, with 11 bases spanning the gap. The CDR3 DNA reads as TGTGCCAGCAGTGAGTTAACAGGGAAAGCTTTCTTT. Translated, it gives CASSELTGKAFF.

The chain has TRBV19 and TRBJ1-4; D is possibly TRBD1 (6 bases). With 2 bases removed from V and 8 bases from J, the gap between germline ends came to 12 bases. This CDR3 region has 14 residues. Germline CDR1 and CDR2: LNHDA and SQIVND (reference sequence). The CDR3 loop is CASSILGAGEKLFF. The CDR3 region has the DNA TGTGCCAGTAGTATACTGGGGGCGGGCGAAAAACTGTTTTTT.

V and J are TRBV19 and TRBJ1-3, with D tentatively TRBD1 (6 bases). V dropped 3 bases and J dropped 1 base, with 16 bases sitting between them. CDR3 length: 17 residues. Germline CDR1 LNHDA, CDR2 SQIVND (reference sequence). DNA of the CDR3: TGTGCCAGTAGTATGGGGGCGGTCAGGGCATCTGGAAACACCATATATTTT. Its translation is CASSMGAVRASGNTIYF.

The gene calls are TRBV6-6 and TRBJ2-7; D is unclear. The V end lost 5 bases, the J end lost 2 bases, and 16 bases lay between the germline ends. The CDR3 is made up of 15 amino acids. Germline values: CDR1 MNHNY, CDR2 SVGAGI (reference sequence). CDR3 protein: CASSKDPGRTYEQYF. CDR3 sequence (DNA): TGTGCCAGCAGTAAAGACCCTGGGCGTACCTACGAGCAGTACTTC.

The rearrangement links TRBV28 to TRBJ1-4; tentative D call: TRBD1 (6 bases). The CDR3 consists of 13 residues. V was pared by 8 bases and J by 8 bases, with 15 bases between. CDR1 is MDHEN and CDR2 is SYDVKM in the germline V gene. CDR3 sequence (DNA): TGTGCCAGCGGGGGCGGGCACCGAGAAAAACTGTTTTTT. Protein sequence: CASGGGHREKLFF.

The chain has TRBV7-2 and TRBJ1-1, with D possibly being TRBD1 (6 bases). The germline gives CDR1 SGHTA, CDR2 FQGNSA. V was trimmed by 5 bases and J by 1 base, leaving 11 bases between them. This CDR3 region has 14 residues. CDR3 in DNA: TGTGCCAGCAGCCCATCCAGGGGGAACACTGAAGCTTTCTTT. Translation: CASSPSRGNTEAFF.

This chain links TRBV2 with TRBJ2-1, with 14 bases identical to TRBD2. V shed 6 bases and J 3 bases; nucleotides not matched to a gene: 4. Germline V gene data show CDR1 as SNHLY and CDR2 as FYNNEI. The CDR3 runs 16 residues. The CDR3 DNA sequence: TGTGCCAGCAGCTTCGGACTAGCGGGAGGCTACAATGAGCAGTTCTTC. This gives the protein CASSFGLAGGYNEQFF. The full variable domain, with the rest looked up from reference TRBV2 and TRBJ2-1, is EPEVTQTPSHQVTQMGQEVILRCVPISNHLYFYWYRQILGQKVEFLVSFYNNEISEKSEIFDDQFSVERPDGSNFTLKIRSTKLEDSAMYFCASSFGLAGGYNEQFFGPGTRLTVL.

CDR3 in DNA: TGTGCCAGCAGGGGGACAGGGGTCTCCTACGAGCAGTACTTC. The encoded protein is CASRGTGVSYEQYF. The rearrangement joins TRBV6-5 to TRBJ2-7; 10 nucleotides line up with TRBD1. Germline V gives CDR1 MNHEY, CDR2 SVGAGI. The CDR3 totals 14 residues. Losses at the gene ends were 6 bases for V and 0 bases for J; bases not matched to a gene: 2.

This sequence joins TRBV7-8 and TRBJ2-5; 13 positions match TRBD2. V shed 3 bases, J shed 4 bases, and the junction held 5 bases outside the gene matches. This CDR3 spans 16 amino acids. The V gene's germline CDR1 is SGHVS and CDR2 FQNEAQ. CDR3 DNA: TGTGCCAGCAGCTTTAATCGACTAGCGGGAGGAGAGACCCAGTACTTC. This translates into CASSFNRLAGGETQYF.

The rearrangement uses TRBV19 and TRBJ1-4; 8 nucleotides line up with TRBD1. With V trimmed by 6 bases and J by 7 bases, 16 bases remained unmatched. The germline V gene encodes CDR1 LNHDA and CDR2 SQIVND (reference sequence). This CDR3 has 17 amino acids. In nucleotides, the CDR3 is TGTGCCAGTAGCGGGGACAGGCTATTAATCGGAGCTGAAAAACTGTTTTTT. This gives the protein CASSGDRLLIGAEKLFF.

This sequence joins TRBV18 and TRBJ2-1; 9 bases are shared with TRBD1. This CDR3 has 16 residues. With 2 bases clipped from V and 8 bases from J, the junction kept 10 bases outside the gene matches. The germline V gene encodes CDR1 KGHSH and CDR2 LQKENI. The CDR3 here is CASSPSTGGVPYEQFF. The CDR3 nucleotides read TGTGCCAGCTCACCAAGTACAGGGGGCGTTCCTTATGAGCAGTTCTTC.

The CDR3 loop is CASSQGQFNQETQYF. The CDR3 coding sequence is TGTGCCAGCAGCCAGGGACAGTTTAACCAAGAGACCCAGTACTTC. The genes are TRBV3-1 (or the pseudogene TRBV3-2) and TRBJ2-5, with 7 bases matching TRBD1. The CDR3 is made up of 15 amino acids. Trimming took 3 bases from V and 0 from J; bases not matched to a gene: 4. Germline assignment: CDR1 LGHDT and CDR2 YNNKEL (reference sequence).

The chain links TRBV6-4 to TRBJ1-2, with D possibly being TRBD1 (5 bases). V lost 0 bases and J lost 4, with 6 bases in between. This CDR3 comprises 13 residues. Germline V gene data show CDR1 as MRHNA and CDR2 as SNTAGT. This CDR3 is CASSDSGVYGYTF. The CDR3 coding sequence is TGTGCCAGCAGTGACTCAGGGGTCTATGGCTACACCTTC.

This sequence joins TRBV6-1 and TRBJ1-2; a weak D match, TRBD1 (6 bases). Germline-derived CDR1 and CDR2 are MNHNS and SASEGT. The CDR3 loop spans 13 amino acids. V was shortened by 2 bases and J by 4 bases, with 8 bases between the two germline ends. The CDR3 here is CASSEWTAYGYTF. The DNA of the CDR3 is TGTGCCAGCAGTGAATGGACAGCCTATGGCTACACCTTC.

V and J are TRBV3-1 (or the pseudogene TRBV3-2) and TRBJ2-4; D ambiguous. CDR1 and CDR2 (germline): LGHDT, YNNKEL (reference sequence). Trimming pared 1 base from V and 1 base from J, leaving 8 bases between. The CDR3 runs to 15 residues. CDR3 nucleotide sequence: TGTGCCAGCAGCCAAGGGCTAGTCGCCAAAAACATTCAGTACTTC. Encoded protein: CASSQGLVAKNIQYF.

The chain recombines TRBV6-5 with TRBJ1-2; no reliable D call. Trimming left V 6 bases short and J 4 bases short, with 12 bases between. Germline V lookup: CDR1 MNHEY, CDR2 SVGAGI. This CDR3 has 13 amino acids. CDR3: CASREQMGYGYTF. The CDR3 region has the DNA TGTGCCAGCAGGGAGCAGATGGGCTATGGCTACACCTTC.

The J gene is TRBJ2-7, the V gene TRBV28; D possibly corresponds to TRBD1 (5 bases). CDR3 length: 12 amino acids. Germline V CDR1 and CDR2: MDHEN, SYDVKM. Trimming left V 5 bases short and J 3 bases short, with 8 bases between. This chain's CDR3 is CASSRQLYEQYF. The CDR3 region has the DNA TGTGCCAGCAGTCGACAGCTCTACGAGCAGTACTTC.

This sequence joins TRBV6-6 and TRBJ2-1; 9 nucleotides line up with TRBD1. Trimming at V came to 8 bases and at J to 5 bases, leaving 7 bases not matched to a gene. Germline V gene data show CDR1 as MNHNY and CDR2 as SVGAGI (reference sequence). CDR3 size: 14 residues. This chain's CDR3 is CASRRDRENNEQFF. For the CDR3, the DNA is TGTGCCAGCCGCCGGGACAGGGAAAACAATGAGCAGTTCTTC.

The rearrangement uses TRBV18 and TRBJ1-1, with no clear D. Germline CDR1 is KGHSH and CDR2 is LQKENI. Trimming shortened V by 6 bases and J by 5 bases, and 28 bases separated the two germline ends. The CDR3 is made up of 18 amino acids. The CDR3 is CASSPLSVRGGNGTEAFF. The CDR3 DNA sequence: TGTGCCAGCTCGCCATTATCAGTCAGAGGAGGGAATGGGACTGAAGCTTTCTTT.

CDR3 bases: TGTGCCATCGGACTAGCGGGCACAGATACGCAGTATTTT. Translating gives CAIGLAGTDTQYF. The rearrangement uses TRBV10-3 and TRBJ2-3; TRBD2 agrees at 10 bases. CDR3 size: 13 residues. Per germline, CDR1 ENHRY and CDR2 SYGVKD. V was clipped by 8 bases and J by 1 base; unmatched bases: 0.

CDR3: CASSTRLLGDQPQHF. The CDR3 nucleotides are TGTGCCAGCAGTACCCGTTTGTTAGGGGATCAGCCCCAGCATTTT. The gene calls are TRBV28 and TRBJ1-5, with TRBD1 as a possible D gene (5 bases). The V end was cut by 5 bases, the J end by 5 bases, with 16 bases between. The V gene's germline CDR1 is MDHEN and CDR2 SYDVKM. The CDR3 sequence is 15 residues long.

The genes are TRBV6-5 and TRBJ2-2; D is possibly TRBD1 (6 bases). V was trimmed by 7 bases and J by 2 bases, leaving 11 bases between them. The CDR3 covers 14 residues. Looked up from germline, CDR1 is MNHEY and CDR2 is SVGAGI. Here the CDR3 reads CASTGVRNTGELFF. The CDR3 coding sequence is TGTGCCAGCACAGGGGTCAGAAACACCGGGGAGCTGTTTTTT.

The chain employs TRBV27 and TRBJ1-4; weak D call: TRBD1 (5 bases). Per the germline V gene, CDR1 is MNHEY and CDR2 is SMNVEV (reference sequence). This CDR3 spans 15 amino acids. The V gene lost 1 base and the J gene lost 7 bases, with 13 bases spanning the gap. The CDR3 spells CASSLWFRATEKLFF. The CDR3 nucleotides read TGTGCCAGCAGTTTATGGTTCAGGGCAACTGAAAAACTGTTTTTT.

This chain joins TRBV30 and TRBJ2-7, with 7 nucleotides matching TRBD1. The CDR3 contains 12 residues. Germline V gives CDR1 GTSNPN, CDR2 SVGIG (reference sequence). With 6 bases clipped from V and 5 bases from J, the junction kept 7 bases outside the gene matches. The CDR3 reads CACRQGVHEQYF. The CDR3 DNA reads TGTGCCTGTCGACAGGGAGTCCACGAGCAGTACTTC.